One TCR beta chain is described in this entry. This entry is derived from a study of cytomegalovirus exposure and HLA in healthy donors. For the study at large: One earlier analysis, a look at 180 million or so T cells, found some 100 million unique TCR beta sequences.

The PCR used 60 Vbeta and 13 Jbeta primers. In the authors' workflow: As a later analysis found, there were 80 million or so unique TCR beta chains, of which roughly 11 million were shared. TCRdb's copy holds only in-frame clones and misses some; the assay was immunoSEQ multiplex PCR. V and J calls and clone size follow that table, whereas D and trimming were derived from the DNA. The repertoire holds 150,000 to 200,000 clones, about 80% seen once, with about 0.93% in the top ten. The sample taken for sequencing was PBMCs. This clonotype was obtained from a woman aged 45 to 65 in good health and CMV-seropositive.

The CDR3 nucleotides read TGTGCCAGCAGCTTCGGCGGCGGCGGGAATCAGCCCCAGCATTTT. It encodes CASSFGGGGNQPQHF. The chain joins TRBV5-6 to TRBJ1-5, with no clear D. The length of the CDR3 is 15 residues. Germline V lookup: CDR1 SGHDT, CDR2 YYEEEE. V was cut by 2 bases and J by 4 bases, with 13 bases left in between.